This T cell receptor beta chain appears in the sequencing data of a study of regulatory T cells in long-lasting Graves disease. The length of the CDR3 is 17 residues. Trimming pared 3 bases from V and 2 bases from J, leaving 17 bases between. CDR1 is LGHDT and CDR2 is YNNKEL in the germline V gene (reference sequence). This clonotype was counted ten times or more. The time point denotes: newly diagnosed GD, antithyroid drugs for less than 3 months. Scientists built the TCR library using RNA that was extracted from PBMCs. The authors built TCR beta libraries using iRepertoire HTBI primers and Arm-PCR of CDR3 regions. TCRdb used MiXCR to reprocess the multiplex PCR reads, holding one entry per CDR3 protein. The sample has hundreds of thousands of distinct CDR3 sequences, around 12% seen once. In addition, the sample was reused for a study of T cells in Graves' hyperthyroidism and ophthalmopathy.

This chain links TRBV3-1 with TRBJ2-1; weak D call: TRBD1 (6 bases). This material consisted of peripheral blood mononuclear cells (PBMCs), taken at new diagnosis, from a patient treated with antithyroid drugs. This receptor was taken from a woman younger than 45 with Graves disease. The CDR3 region is CASSQSPTGITYNEQFF. DNA for the CDR3: TGTGCCAGCAGCCAGTCGCCGACAGGCATTACCTACAATGAGCAGTTCTTC.